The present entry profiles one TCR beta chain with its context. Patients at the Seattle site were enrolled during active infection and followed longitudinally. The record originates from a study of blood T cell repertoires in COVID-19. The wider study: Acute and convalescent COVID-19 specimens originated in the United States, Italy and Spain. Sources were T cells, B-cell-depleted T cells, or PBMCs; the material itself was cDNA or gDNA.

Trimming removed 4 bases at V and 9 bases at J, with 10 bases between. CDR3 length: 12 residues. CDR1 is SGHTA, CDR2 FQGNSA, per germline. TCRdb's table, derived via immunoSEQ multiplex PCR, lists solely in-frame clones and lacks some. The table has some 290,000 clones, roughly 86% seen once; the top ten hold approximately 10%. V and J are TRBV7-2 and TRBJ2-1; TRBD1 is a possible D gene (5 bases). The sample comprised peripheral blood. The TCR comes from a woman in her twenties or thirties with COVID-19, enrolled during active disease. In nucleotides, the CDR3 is TGTGCCAGCAGCTGGGGAAGGGGTGAGCAGTTCTTC. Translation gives CASSWGRGEQFF.